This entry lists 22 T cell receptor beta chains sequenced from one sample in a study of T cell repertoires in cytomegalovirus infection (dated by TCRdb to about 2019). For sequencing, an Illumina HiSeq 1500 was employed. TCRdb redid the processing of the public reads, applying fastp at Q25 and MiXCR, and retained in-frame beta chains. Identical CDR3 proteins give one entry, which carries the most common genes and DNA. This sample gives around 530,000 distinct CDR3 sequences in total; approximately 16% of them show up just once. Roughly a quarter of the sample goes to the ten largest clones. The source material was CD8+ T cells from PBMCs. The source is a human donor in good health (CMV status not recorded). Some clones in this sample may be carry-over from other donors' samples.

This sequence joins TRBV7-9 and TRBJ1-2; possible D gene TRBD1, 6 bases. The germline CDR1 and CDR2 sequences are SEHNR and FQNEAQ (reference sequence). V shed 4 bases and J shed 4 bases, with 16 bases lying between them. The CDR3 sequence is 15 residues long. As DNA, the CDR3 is TGTGCCAGCAGCTCAACCGGGACCAGGGGCTATGGCTACACCTTC. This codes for CASSSTGTRGYGYTF. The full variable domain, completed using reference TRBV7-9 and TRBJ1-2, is DTGVSQNPRHKITKRGQNVTFRCDPISEHNRLYWYRQTLGQGPEFLTYFQNEAQLEKSRLLSDRFSAERPKGSFSTLEIQRTEQGDSAMYLCASSSTGTRGYGYTFGSGTRLTVV.

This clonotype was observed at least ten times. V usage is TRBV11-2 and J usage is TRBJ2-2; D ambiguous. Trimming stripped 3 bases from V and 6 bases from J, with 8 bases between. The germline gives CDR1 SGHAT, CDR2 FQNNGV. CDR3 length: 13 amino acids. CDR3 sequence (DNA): TGTGCCAGCAGCTTTGGGGTCCCCGGGGAGCTGTTTTTT. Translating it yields CASSFGVPGELFF. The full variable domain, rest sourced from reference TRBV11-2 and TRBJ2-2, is EAGVAQSPRYKIIEKRQSVAFWCNPISGHATLYWYQQILGQGPKLLIQFQNNGVVDDSQLPKDRFSAERLKGVDSTLKIQPAKLEDSAVYLCASSFGVPGELFFGEGSRLTVL.

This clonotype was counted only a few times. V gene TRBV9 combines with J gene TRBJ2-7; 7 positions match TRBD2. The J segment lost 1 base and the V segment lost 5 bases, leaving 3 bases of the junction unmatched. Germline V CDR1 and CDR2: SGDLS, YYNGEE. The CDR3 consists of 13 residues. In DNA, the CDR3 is TGTGCCAGCAGGGCTAGCGGTTCCTACGAGCAGTACTTC. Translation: CASRASGSYEQYF. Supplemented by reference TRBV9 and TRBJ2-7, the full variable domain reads DSGVTQTPKHLITATGQRVTLRCSPRSGDLSVYWYQQSLDQGLQFLIQYYNGEERAKGNILERFSAQQFPDLHSELNLSSLELGDSALYFCASRASGSYEQYFGPGTRLTVT.

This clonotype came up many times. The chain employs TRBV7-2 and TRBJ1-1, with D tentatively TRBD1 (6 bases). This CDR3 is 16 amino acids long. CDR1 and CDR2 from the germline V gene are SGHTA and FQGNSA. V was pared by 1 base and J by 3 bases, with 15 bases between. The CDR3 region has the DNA TGTGCCAGCAGCTTAGTTGGGGGCGCGGACGACACTGAAGCTTTCTTT. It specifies CASSLVGGADDTEAFF.

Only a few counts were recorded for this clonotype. The CDR3 DNA follows: TGTGCCAGCAGCCAAGGGGGCACGAACACTGAAGCTTTCTTT. It is translated as CASSQGGTNTEAFF. The V call is TRBV3-1, the J call TRBJ1-1; tentative D call: TRBD1 (5 bases). The CDR3 runs to 14 residues. V gave up 1 base and J gave up 1 base, with 7 bases separating them. Germline lookup yields CDR1 LGHDT and CDR2 YNNKEL (reference sequence).

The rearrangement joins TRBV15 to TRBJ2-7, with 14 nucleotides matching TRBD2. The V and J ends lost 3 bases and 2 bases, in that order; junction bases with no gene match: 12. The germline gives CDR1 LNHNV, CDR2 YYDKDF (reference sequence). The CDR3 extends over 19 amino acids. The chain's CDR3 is CATSSRGTSGGRLPYEQYF. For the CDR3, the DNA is TGTGCCACCAGCAGTCGCGGGACTAGCGGGGGAAGGTTACCCTACGAGCAGTACTTC.

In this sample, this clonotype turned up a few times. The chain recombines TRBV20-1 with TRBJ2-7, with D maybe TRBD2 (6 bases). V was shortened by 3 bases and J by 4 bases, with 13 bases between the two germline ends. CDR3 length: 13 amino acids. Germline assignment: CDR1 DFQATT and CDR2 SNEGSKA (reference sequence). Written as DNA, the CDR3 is TGCAGTGCTAGCGCGGGACTCTTTTACGAGCAGTACTTC. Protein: CSASAGLFYEQYF.

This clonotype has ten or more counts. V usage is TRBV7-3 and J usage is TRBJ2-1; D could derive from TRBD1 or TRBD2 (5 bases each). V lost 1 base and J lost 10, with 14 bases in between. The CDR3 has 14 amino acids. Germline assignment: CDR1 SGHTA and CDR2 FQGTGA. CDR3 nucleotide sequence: TGTGCCAGCAGCTTAAATCAGTGGGACCAAGAGCAGTTCTTC. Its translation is CASSLNQWDQEQFF.

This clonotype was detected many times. The CDR3 loop reads CASSQPGLEGVDTQYF. The DNA of the CDR3 is TGTGCCAGCAGCCAACCGGGACTAGAAGGTGTGGATACGCAGTATTTT. The V and J genes are TRBV4-2 and TRBJ2-3, with TRBD2 matching 8 bases. The CDR3 spans 16 residues. The V and J ends lost 2 bases and 6 bases, in that order; junction bases with no gene match: 10. The germline V gene has CDR1 LGHNA and CDR2 YNFKEQ.

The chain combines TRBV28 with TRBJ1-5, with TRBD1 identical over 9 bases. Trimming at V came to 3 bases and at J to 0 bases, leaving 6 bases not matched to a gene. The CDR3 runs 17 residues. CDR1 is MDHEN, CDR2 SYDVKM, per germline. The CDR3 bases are TGTGCCAGCAGTTTGAGACAGGGGGGTTATAGCAATCAGCCCCAGCATTTT. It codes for CASSLRQGGYSNQPQHF.

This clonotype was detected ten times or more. CDR3 nucleotide sequence: TGTGCCACCAGCAGAGTCGTGGCGGCTAAAGAGACCCAGTACTTC. Translating it yields CATSRVVAAKETQYF. The chain uses TRBV15 and TRBJ2-5; D is unclear. Germline V gene lookup returns CDR1 LNHNV and CDR2 YYDKDF (reference sequence). CDR3 length: 15 amino acids. Trimming removed 1 base at V and 3 bases at J, with 12 bases between.

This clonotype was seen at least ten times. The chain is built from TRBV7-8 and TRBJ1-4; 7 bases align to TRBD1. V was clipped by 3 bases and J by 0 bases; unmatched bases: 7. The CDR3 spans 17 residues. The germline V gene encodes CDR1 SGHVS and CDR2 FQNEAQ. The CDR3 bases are TGTGCCAGCAGCTTCCGCCCAGGGACAGCAACTAATGAAAAACTGTTTTTT. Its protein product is CASSFRPGTATNEKLFF.

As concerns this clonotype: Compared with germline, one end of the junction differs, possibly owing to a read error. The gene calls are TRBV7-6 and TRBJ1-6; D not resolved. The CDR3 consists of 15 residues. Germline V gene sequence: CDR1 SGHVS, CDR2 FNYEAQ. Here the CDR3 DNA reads TGTGCCAGCAGCTTAGGCCCCCGAAATGATTCACCCCTCCGCTTT. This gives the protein CASSLGPRNDSPLRF. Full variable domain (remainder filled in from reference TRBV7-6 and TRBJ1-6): GAGVSQSPRYKVTKRGQDVALRCDPISGHVSLYWYRQALGQGPEFLTYFNYEAQQDKSGLPNDRFSAERPEGSISTLTIQRTEQRDSAMYRCASSLGPRNDSPLRFGNGTRLTVT.

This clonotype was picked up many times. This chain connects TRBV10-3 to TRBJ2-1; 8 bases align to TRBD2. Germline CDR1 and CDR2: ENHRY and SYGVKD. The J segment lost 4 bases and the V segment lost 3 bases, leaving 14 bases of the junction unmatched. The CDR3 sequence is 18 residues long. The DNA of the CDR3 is TGTGCCATCAGTGAAATCGCGCCAGCGGGAGTAAGATACAATGAGCAGTTCTTC. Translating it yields CAISEIAPAGVRYNEQFF.

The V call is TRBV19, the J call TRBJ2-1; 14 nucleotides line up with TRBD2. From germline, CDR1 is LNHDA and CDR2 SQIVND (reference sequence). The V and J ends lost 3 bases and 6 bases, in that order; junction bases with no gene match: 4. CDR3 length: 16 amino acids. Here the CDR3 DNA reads TGTGCCAGTAGTATTTGGGGACTAGCGGGAGTCAATGAGCAGTTCTTC. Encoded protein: CASSIWGLAGVNEQFF.

Written as DNA, the CDR3 is TGTGCCAGCAGCTTGGGGACGCTTGGAAACACCATATATTTT. Encoded protein: CASSLGTLGNTIYF. This chain links TRBV5-6 with TRBJ1-3; D is undetermined. This CDR3 contains 14 residues. V lost 0 bases and J 3 bases, leaving 7 bases between the germline ends. The germline V gene has CDR1 SGHDT and CDR2 YYEEEE.

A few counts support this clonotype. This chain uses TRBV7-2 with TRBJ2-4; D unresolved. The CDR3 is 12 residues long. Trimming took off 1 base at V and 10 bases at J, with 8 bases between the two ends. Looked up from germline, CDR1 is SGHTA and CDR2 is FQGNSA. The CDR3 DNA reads TGTGCCAGCAGCTTAGGGTCGTGGATTCAGTACTTC. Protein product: CASSLGSWIQYF.

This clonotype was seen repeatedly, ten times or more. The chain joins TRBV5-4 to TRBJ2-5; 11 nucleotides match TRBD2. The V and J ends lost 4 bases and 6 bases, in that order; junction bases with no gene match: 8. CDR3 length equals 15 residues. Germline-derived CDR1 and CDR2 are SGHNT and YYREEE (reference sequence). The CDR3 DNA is TGTGCCAGCAGCCTCGGGACTAGCGGACTGCAGACCCAGTACTTC. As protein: CASSLGTSGLQTQYF.

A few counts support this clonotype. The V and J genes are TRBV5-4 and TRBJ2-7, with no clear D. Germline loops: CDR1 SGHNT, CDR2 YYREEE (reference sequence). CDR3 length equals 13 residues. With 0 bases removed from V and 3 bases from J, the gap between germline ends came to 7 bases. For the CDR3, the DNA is TGTGCCAGCAGCTTGGAGGAAAACTACGAGCAGTACTTC. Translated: CASSLEENYEQYF.

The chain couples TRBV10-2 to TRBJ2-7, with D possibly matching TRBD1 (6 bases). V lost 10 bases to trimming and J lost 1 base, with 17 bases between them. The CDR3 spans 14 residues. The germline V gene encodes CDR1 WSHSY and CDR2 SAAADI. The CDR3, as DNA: TGCGCCACCGGTTCCTCAGGGGTTTCCTACGAGCAGTACTTC. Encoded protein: CATGSSGVSYEQYF.

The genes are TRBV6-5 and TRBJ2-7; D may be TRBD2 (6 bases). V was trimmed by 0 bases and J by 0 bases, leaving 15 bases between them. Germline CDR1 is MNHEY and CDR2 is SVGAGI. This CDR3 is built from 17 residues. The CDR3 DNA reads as TGTGCCAGCAGTTACTCGAGGTGGGAGGATAGCTCCTACGAGCAGTACTTC. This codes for CASSYSRWEDSSYEQYF.

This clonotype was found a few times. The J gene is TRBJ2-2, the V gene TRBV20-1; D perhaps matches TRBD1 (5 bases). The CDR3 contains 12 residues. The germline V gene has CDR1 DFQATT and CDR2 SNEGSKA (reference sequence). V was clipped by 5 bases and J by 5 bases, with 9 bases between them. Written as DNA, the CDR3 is TGCAGTGCTCCCTCAGGGACCGGGGAGCTGTTTTTT. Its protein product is CSAPSGTGELFF.